The 25 T cell receptor beta chains below come from one sample, sequenced in a study of graft-versus-host responses after intestinal transplantation. Some clones are missing from TCRdb's copy, which holds only in-frame ones; the method was immunoSEQ multiplex PCR. The table has about 39,000 clones, around 92% seen once; the top ten hold roughly 7.1%. The sample consisted of PBMCs, taken around 280 days after transplant. The receptor set was obtained from a human patient who received an intestinal transplant, so some T cells may come from the graft donor.

The chain links TRBV7-8 to TRBJ1-2; the D gene is possibly TRBD1 (5 bases). Looked up from germline, CDR1 is SGHVS and CDR2 is FQNEAQ. Trimming cost V 5 bases and J 7 bases, with 23 bases left between them. The CDR3 runs to 16 residues. The DNA for the CDR3 is TGTGCCAGCAGCCCTCAAAGAGTGGCGGGGCAGAGTGGCTACACCTTC. Encoded protein: CASSPQRVAGQSGYTF. The entire variable domain, with the rest obtained from reference TRBV7-8 and TRBJ1-2, is as follows: GAGVSQSPRYKVAKRGQDVALRCDPISGHVSLFWYQQALGQGPEFLTYFQNEAQLDKSGLPSDRFFAERPEGSVSTLKIQRTQQEDSAVYLCASSPQRVAGQSGYTFGSGTRLTVV.

The chain links TRBV18 to TRBJ2-7; the D gene is possibly TRBD1 (5 bases). This CDR3 is 15 amino acids long. The V gene lost 4 bases and the J gene lost 2 bases, with 15 bases spanning the gap. Germline CDR1 reads KGHSH; CDR2 reads LQKENI. CDR3 bases: TGTGCCAGCTCACGGCAGGGAAGGATGGCCTACGAGCAGTACTTC. It is translated as CASSRQGRMAYEQYF. The full variable domain, with the rest looked up from reference TRBV18 and TRBJ2-7, is NAGVMQNPRHLVRRRGQEARLRCSPMKGHSHVYWYRQLPEEGLKFMVYLQKENIIDESGMPKERFSAEFPKEGPSILRIQQVVRGDSAAYFCASSRQGRMAYEQYFGPGTRLTVT.

This chain uses TRBV7-2 with TRBJ1-2; TRBD1 might be the D (5 bases). CDR1 is SGHTA, CDR2 FQGNSA, per germline. This CDR3 has 18 amino acids. Trimming cost V 1 base and J 2 bases, with 20 bases left between them. The CDR3 DNA sequence: TGTGCCAGCAGCTTAGAGATTCCGGTTTGGGCAGGGAACTATGGCTACACCTTC. Residues: CASSLEIPVWAGNYGYTF.

The chain is built from TRBV7-3 and TRBJ2-1, with no clear D. Trimming took 5 bases from V and 0 from J, leaving 8 bases between them. Germline values: CDR1 SGHTA, CDR2 FQGTGA. CDR3 length: 14 amino acids. This chain's CDR3 is CASSHPDSYNEQFF. DNA for the CDR3: TGTGCCAGCAGCCACCCGGACTCCTACAATGAGCAGTTCTTC.

This clone was detected a few times. The rearrangement uses TRBV5-1 and TRBJ2-1, with D uncertain. The V and J ends lost 2 bases and 7 bases respectively, with 13 bases between them. This CDR3 comprises 14 residues. CDR1 and CDR2 (germline): SGHRS, YFSETQ. This chain's CDR3 is CASSLGWDGNEQFF. The CDR3 DNA follows: TGCGCCAGCAGCTTAGGCTGGGATGGGAATGAGCAGTTCTTC.

The J gene is TRBJ2-2, the V gene TRBV19; no firm D call. The CDR3 is 15 residues long. Germline V gives CDR1 LNHDA, CDR2 SQIVND (reference sequence). V gave up 5 bases and J gave up 3 bases, with 13 bases separating them. The CDR3 sequence: CASSAQTGYTGELFF. DNA of the CDR3: TGTGCCAGTAGTGCCCAGACTGGATACACCGGGGAGCTGTTTTTT.

The chain uses TRBV4-1 and TRBJ1-2; unclear D gene. The V gene's germline CDR1 is MGHRA and CDR2 YSYEKL. V was pared by 0 bases and J by 8 bases, with 13 bases between. There are 14 residues in the CDR3. The CDR3 DNA reads as TGCGCCAGCAGCCAAGATTATGGCGTGTACGGCTACACCTTC. Translated, it gives CASSQDYGVYGYTF.

The rearrangement uses TRBV30 and TRBJ2-5, with a weak D call TRBD2 (5 bases). Looked up from germline, CDR1 is GTSNPN and CDR2 is SVGIG (reference sequence). The CDR3 contains 12 residues. Trimming removed 3 bases from V and 4 bases from J, with 9 bases in between. CDR3 protein: CAWRGARETQYF. The CDR3 DNA reads as TGTGCCTGGAGGGGAGCTAGAGAGACCCAGTACTTC.

This clone was picked up one time. The V call is TRBV10-1, the J call TRBJ2-3, with D perhaps matching TRBD2 (5 bases). Trimming removed 8 bases at V and 1 base at J, with 10 bases between. The CDR3 contains 13 residues. Germline V gives CDR1 WNHNN, CDR2 SYGVQD (reference sequence). CDR3 sequence: CASSGIRTDTQYF. Here the CDR3 DNA reads TGCGCCAGCTCCGGGATACGCACAGATACGCAGTATTTT.

This chain links TRBV9 with TRBJ2-5, with 8 positions matching TRBD2. Germline values: CDR1 SGDLS, CDR2 YYNGEE. Trimming removed 3 bases from V and 4 bases from J; junction bases left unmatched: 11. The CDR3 contains 16 residues. CDR3 nucleotides: TGTGCCAGCAGCGGAACGGGGGGGAGGAGTGGAGAGACCCAGTACTTC. Translated: CASSGTGGRSGETQYF.

Only one count was recorded for this clone. The gene calls are TRBV11-3 and TRBJ2-2; no definite D call. Germline loops: CDR1 SGHNT, CDR2 YENEEA. The germline V and J ends were trimmed by 4 bases and 0 bases, with 9 bases remaining between them. The CDR3 runs 15 residues. DNA of the CDR3: TGTGCCAGCAGCTCTAAGGGTTCGAACACCGGGGAGCTGTTTTTT. This translates into CASSSKGSNTGELFF.

This chain connects TRBV11-2 to TRBJ2-3; the D is unclear. CDR3 length equals 14 residues. The ends were cut back, 1 base at V and 0 bases at J, with 5 bases in the middle. Germline CDR1 reads SGHAT; CDR2 reads FQNNGV. CDR3: CASSLAPSTDTQYF. The CDR3 nucleotides read TGTGCCAGCAGCTTAGCACCGAGCACAGATACGCAGTATTTT.

The chain carries TRBV18 and TRBJ1-2, with TRBD1 identical over 7 bases. Per the germline V gene, CDR1 is KGHSH and CDR2 is LQKENI. V dropped 1 base and J dropped 5; count of bases not matched to a gene: 16. This CDR3 has 18 residues. The chain's CDR3 is CASSPLPTGVPDLYGYTF. The CDR3 region has the DNA TGTGCCAGCTCACCACTCCCAACAGGGGTGCCCGACCTATATGGCTACACCTTC. Based on the CDR3 plus reference TRBV18 and TRBJ1-2, the full variable domain is NAGVMQNPRHLVRRRGQEARLRCSPMKGHSHVYWYRQLPEEGLKFMVYLQKENIIDESGMPKERFSAEFPKEGPSILRIQQVVRGDSAAYFCASSPLPTGVPDLYGYTFGSGTRLTVV.

The V call is TRBV12-5, the J call TRBJ2-2, with 14 bases identical to TRBD2. Germline loops: CDR1 LGHNT, CDR2 FRNRAP. The CDR3 is 19 amino acids. Trimming removed 6 bases from V and 6 bases from J; junction bases left unmatched: 15. The CDR3, as DNA: TGTGCTAGTGGGCCCACGGGACTAGCGGGGGCCCGTCCCCCCGGGGAGCTGTTTTTT. Protein: CASGPTGLAGARPPGELFF. Combining the CDR3 with reference TRBV12-5 and TRBJ2-2 gives the whole variable domain DARVTQTPRHKVTEMGQEVTMRCQPILGHNTVFWYRQTMMQGLELLAYFRNRAPLDDSGMPKDRFSAEMPDATLATLKIQPSEPRDSAVYFCASGPTGLAGARPPGELFFGEGSRLTVL.

The chain combines TRBV11-1 with TRBJ2-4; TRBD2 matches 7 bases. The germline V gene encodes CDR1 SGHAT and CDR2 FQDESV (reference sequence). Trimming cost V 3 bases and J 6 bases; bases outside gene matches: 11. The CDR3 has 16 amino acids. This CDR3 reads CASSFQSGGQINIQYF. The CDR3, as DNA: TGTGCCAGCAGCTTTCAGTCGGGGGGTCAGATAAACATTCAGTACTTC.

CDR3 coding DNA: TGTGCCAGCGGGGTATCAGGGGTTGGGACTGAAGCTTTCTTT. Its protein is CASGVSGVGTEAFF. This sequence joins TRBV6-6 and TRBJ1-1; D perhaps matches TRBD1 (6 bases). Germline V gives CDR1 MNHNY, CDR2 SVGAGI (reference sequence). Trimming pared 8 bases from V and 5 bases from J, leaving 18 bases between. The CDR3 contains 14 residues.

This chain uses TRBV10-1 with TRBJ2-3, with 8 bases lining up with TRBD1. Germline CDR1 reads WNHNN; CDR2 reads SYGVQD (reference sequence). The CDR3 runs to 17 residues. V lost 1 base to trimming and J lost 2 bases; unmatched junction nucleotides: 8. The CDR3 region is CASSEFTGTGYTDTQYF. In DNA, the CDR3 is TGCGCCAGCAGTGAGTTCACCGGGACAGGATACACAGATACGCAGTATTTT.

The chain links TRBV18 to TRBJ1-2; possibly TRBD1 for D (6 bases). From germline, CDR1 is KGHSH and CDR2 LQKENI. This CDR3 is built from 17 residues. V lost 1 base to trimming and J lost 4 bases, with 19 bases between them. CDR3: CASSPLVTGWGLYGYTF. The CDR3 nucleotides read TGTGCCAGCTCACCACTCGTCACAGGGTGGGGGCTCTATGGCTACACCTTC.

The J gene is TRBJ2-1, the V gene TRBV10-1, with no clear D. V gave up 3 bases and J gave up 12 bases, with 12 bases separating them. Germline-derived CDR1 and CDR2 are WNHNN and SYGVQD (reference sequence). This CDR3 spans 12 amino acids. As DNA, the CDR3 is TGCGCCAGCAGTGAAAGGTCCCTGGGGCAGTTCTTC. It specifies CASSERSLGQFF.

This rearrangement joins TRBV9 to TRBJ2-2; no definite D call. The CDR3 has 15 residues. The V end lost 0 bases, the J end lost 4 bases, and 10 bases lay between the germline ends. Germline CDR1 reads SGDLS; CDR2 reads YYNGEE. CDR3 amino acids: CASSVEARFTGELFF. The CDR3 DNA reads TGTGCCAGCAGCGTAGAGGCCAGATTCACCGGGGAGCTGTTTTTT.

The chain links TRBV19 to TRBJ1-5; D is unresolved. CDR3 size: 12 residues. V lost 5 bases, J lost 1 base, and 3 bases lay in between. CDR1 LNHDA and CDR2 SQIVND come from the germline V gene (reference sequence). Here the CDR3 reads CASSPSNQPQHF. CDR3 nucleotides: TGTGCCAGTAGTCCAAGCAATCAGCCCCAGCATTTT.

The V and J genes are TRBV4-1 and TRBJ1-1, with no clear D. The CDR3 contains 16 residues. V was clipped by 0 bases and J by 0 bases, with 11 bases between them. The germline gives CDR1 MGHRA, CDR2 YSYEKL. Here the CDR3 reads CASSQDRVTMNTEAFF. In DNA form, the CDR3 reads TGCGCCAGCAGCCAAGATAGAGTTACCATGAACACTGAAGCTTTCTTT.

This clone is a singleton in its sample. The rearrangement joins TRBV9 to TRBJ2-7; D call uncertain. The CDR3 runs 13 residues. Per germline, CDR1 SGDLS and CDR2 YYNGEE. V lost 0 bases and J lost 3, with 7 bases in between. The CDR3 nucleotides read TGTGCCAGCAGCGTAGAACAAGACTACGAGCAGTACTTC. Translated, it gives CASSVEQDYEQYF.

This chain joins TRBV10-2 and TRBJ2-5; TRBD2 matches 9 bases. Per germline, CDR1 WSHSY and CDR2 SAAADI. V shed 1 base and J 1 base; nucleotides not matched to a gene: 1. This CDR3 spans 15 amino acids. This chain's CDR3 is CASSELAGAQETQYF. CDR3 coding DNA: TGCGCCAGCAGTGAGTTAGCGGGGGCCCAAGAGACCCAGTACTTC.

The V and J genes are TRBV4-1 and TRBJ2-3; D gene uncertain. Germline values: CDR1 MGHRA, CDR2 YSYEKL. This CDR3 is 13 amino acids long. V gave up 0 bases and J gave up 6 bases, with 7 bases separating them. This CDR3 is CASSQEVWDTQYF. The CDR3 DNA reads TGCGCCAGCAGCCAAGAGGTCTGGGATACGCAGTATTTT.